Following are 8 T cell receptor beta chains from one sample sequenced in a study of shared clonotypes between healthy human individuals. The table came from immunoSEQ multiplex PCR; TCRdb's copy has only in-frame clones and leaves some out. The sample has more than 1,200,000 clones, around 98.5% seen once. Sequencing was carried out using naive CD4+ T cells sorted from blood. Subset here: CD45RA+ positively selected. These receptor sequences come from a young man in good health.

The count of this clone is one. V gene TRBV6-5 combines with J gene TRBJ1-5, with TRBD1 identical over 7 bases. The V gene's germline CDR1 is MNHEY and CDR2 SVGAGI. The J segment lost 4 bases and the V segment lost 6 bases, leaving 6 bases of the junction unmatched. The CDR3 spans 14 residues. CDR3 sequence: CASSLRDRNQPQHF. In DNA, the CDR3 is TGTGCCAGCAGCCTCCGGGACAGAAATCAGCCCCAGCATTTT.

This sequence joins TRBV29-1 and TRBJ2-1, with D possibly matching TRBD1 (5 bases). V was pared by 5 bases and J by 4 bases, with 9 bases between. CDR3 size: 12 residues. Germline loops: CDR1 SQVTM, CDR2 ANQGSEA. CDR3 in DNA: TGCAGCGTTCTTCGGACATACAATGAGCAGTTCTTC. Translating gives CSVLRTYNEQFF.

The chain uses TRBV7-6 and TRBJ2-1; TRBD2 aligns across 14 bases. The CDR3 has 18 residues. The trim removed 5 bases at V and 2 bases at J, leaving 8 bases unmatched. Germline CDR1 SGHVS, CDR2 FNYEAQ. The CDR3 nucleotides are TGTGCCAGCAGCCTTAGAGGACTAGCGGGAGGCGCCTACAATGAGCAGTTCTTC. Translated: CASSLRGLAGGAYNEQFF.

The V gene is TRBV5-1, the J gene TRBJ2-5; TRBD1 might be the D (6 bases). Near its end, the DNA agrees better with TRBJ2-7, so the J call may be wrong. There are 14 residues in the CDR3. CDR1 and CDR2 (germline): SGHRS, YFSETQ. CDR3 protein: CASSSMTGNYEQYF. DNA of the CDR3: TGCGCCAGCAGCTCCATGACAGGAAACTACGAGCAGTACTTC.

The rearrangement joins TRBV5-1 to TRBJ1-1; TRBD1 might be the D (6 bases). Trimming took 5 bases from V and 1 from J, leaving 15 bases between them. The CDR3 loop spans 15 amino acids. CDR1 and CDR2 (germline): SGHRS, YFSETQ. CDR3 bases: TGCGCCAGCAGTGGTAAGGGGGTTGGGAACACTGAAGCTTTCTTT. As protein: CASSGKGVGNTEAFF.

The V gene is TRBV5-1, the J gene TRBJ2-2; 7 bases line up with TRBD2. V gave up 0 bases and J gave up 7 bases; unmatched junction bases: 9. Germline V gene data show CDR1 as SGHRS and CDR2 as YFSETQ. The CDR3 sequence is 16 residues long. In nucleotides, the CDR3 is TGCGCCAGCAGCTTGGATGCGGCGGGAGTGATCGGGGAGCTGTTTTTT. This gives the protein CASSLDAAGVIGELFF.

This CDR3 is CASSLTASGSPQYF. In DNA, the CDR3 is TGTGCCAGCAGCTTAACGGCTAGCGGGAGTCCGCAGTATTTT. The chain is built from TRBV7-3 and TRBJ2-3; 10 bases agree with TRBD2. Per germline, CDR1 SGHTA and CDR2 FQGTGA. The CDR3 has 14 residues. The trim removed 0 bases at V and 10 bases at J, leaving 4 bases unmatched.

V and J are TRBV5-4 and TRBJ1-1; weak D call: TRBD1 (5 bases). The CDR3 contains 14 residues. Trimming took 6 bases from V and 0 from J, leaving 12 bases between them. The V gene's germline CDR1 is SGHNT and CDR2 YYREEE (reference sequence). CDR3 sequence reads: CASIGGELNTEAFF. In DNA, the CDR3 is TGTGCCAGCATCGGAGGGGAGTTGAACACTGAAGCTTTCTTT.